The 3 T cell receptor beta chains in this list originate from one sample, sequenced in a study of human T cells and chemical hapten exposure. TCRdb fed the RACE reads into MiXCR, producing one record per CDR3 protein. The profile shows more than 110,000 distinct CDR3 sequences, roughly 12% of them singletons. Regarding time point: patch test 2, 6 weeks after DPC sensitization. Sample treatment: therapeutic diphenylcyclopropenone sensitization with weekly scalp DPC. The sequencing here drew on whole blood, taken in connection with sensitization to the hapten diphenylcyclopropenone (DPC). The source is a woman in her 50s with alopecia areata. Some clones in this sample may be carry-over from other donors' samples.

This clonotype was counted only a few times. This sequence joins TRBV11-3 and TRBJ1-1; a weak D match, TRBD1 (5 bases). The V end was cut by 7 bases, the J end by 6 bases, with 21 bases between. From germline, CDR1 is SGHNT and CDR2 YENEEA. The CDR3 totals 15 residues. The CDR3 nucleotides are TGTGCCAGCATGATGCGGGGGACCTGGGAGGCTGAAGCTTTCTTT. It codes for CASMMRGTWEAEAFF.

In the case of this clonotype: At one boundary the junction diverges from the germline segment, which might be a read error. The chain has TRBV7-2 and TRBJ2-1; 12 nucleotides line up with TRBD1. Germline values: CDR1 SGHTA, CDR2 FQGNSA. The CDR3 is 13 amino acids. As DNA, the CDR3 is TGTGCCAGCAGCCTAGGGGGACAGGGGGCGCAAAGCTTC. Translating it yields CASSLGGQGAQSF. The whole variable domain, filled in from reference TRBV7-2 and TRBJ2-1, reads GAGVSQSPSNKVTEKGKDVELRCDPISGHTALYWYRQSLGQGLEFLIYFQGNSAPDKSGLPSDRFSAERTGGSVSTLTIQRTQQEDSAVYLCASSLGGQGAQSFGPGTRLTVL.

This clonotype was seen ten or more times. The chain joins TRBV19 to TRBJ2-3; tentative D call: TRBD2 (7 bases). V dropped 4 bases and J dropped 6 bases, with 23 bases sitting between them. The CDR3 loop spans 17 amino acids. Germline V gives CDR1 LNHDA, CDR2 SQIVND (reference sequence). The CDR3: CASSRSWGGGAGDTQYF. Here the CDR3 DNA reads TGTGCCAGTAGTAGGTCGTGGGGCGGGGGCGCTGGTGATACGCAGTATTTT.